This T cell receptor beta chain stems from a study of cytomegalovirus exposure and HLA in healthy donors. Overall study: Earlier sequencing of about 179 million T cells yielded nearly 120 million unique TCR beta sequences.

In the PCR, 60 Vbeta and 13 Jbeta primers were used. Produced via immunoSEQ multiplex PCR; TCRdb's table is partial and in-frame only. The sample includes over 100,000 clones. Of note for this clone: Its antigen is currently unknown.

Regarding the study as a whole: CMV serostatus stood as the only immune exposure information on hand. In an earlier analysis, most TCR beta V segments were productive about 87% or about 30% of the time. The study labeled 150 or so TCR beta chains cytomegalovirus-associated.

The V gene's germline CDR1 is SGHTA and CDR2 FQGNSA. This CDR3 has 16 residues. The V segment lost 5 bases and the J segment 4 bases; nucleotides outside the gene matches: 9. V and J are TRBV7-2 and TRBJ2-1, with TRBD2 identical over 9 bases. The sample consisted of PBMCs. The receptor was derived from a man aged 25-45 years in good health and CMV-seronegative. CDR3 loop: CASSERLAGLYNEQFF. CDR3 in DNA: TGTGCCAGCAGCGAACGCCTAGCGGGGCTATACAATGAGCAGTTCTTC. The full variable domain, with the rest looked up from reference TRBV7-2 and TRBJ2-1, is GAGVSQSPSNKVTEKGKDVELRCDPISGHTALYWYRQSLGQGLEFLIYFQGNSAPDKSGLPSDRFSAERTGGSVSTLTIQRTQQEDSAVYLCASSERLAGLYNEQFFGPGTRLTVL.